The sequence of this TCR beta chain was determined in a study of T cells in Graves' hyperthyroidism and ophthalmopathy. Germline CDR1 is MNHNS and CDR2 is SASEGT. V lost 1 base, J lost 8 bases, and 10 bases stayed unmatched. The CDR3 has 16 amino acids. Each diagnosis drew on symptoms, thyroxine, TRAb, thyroid ultrasound and orbital computed tomography findings. A roughly 9.3 ml volume of fresh peripheral blood provided the PBMCs. Amplification of TCR beta CDR3 regions was performed using RNA transcripts as template. A set of HTBI primers served as the primers for a first-round RT-PCR of the TCR CDR3. One entry per CDR3 protein results from TCRdb running MiXCR on the multiplex PCR reads. In the table there are 650,000 to 700,000 distinct CDR3 sequences, roughly 17% of which are singletons.

The source material was blood. The source is a man aged 50-59 years with Graves' hyperthyroidism. The V and J genes are TRBV6-1 and TRBJ2-1; 8 bases line up with TRBD2. The CDR3 nucleotides are TGTGCCAGCAGTGAAGAGGGGCGGGAGGCTAAGGATGAGCAGTTCTTC. As protein: CASSEEGREAKDEQFF.